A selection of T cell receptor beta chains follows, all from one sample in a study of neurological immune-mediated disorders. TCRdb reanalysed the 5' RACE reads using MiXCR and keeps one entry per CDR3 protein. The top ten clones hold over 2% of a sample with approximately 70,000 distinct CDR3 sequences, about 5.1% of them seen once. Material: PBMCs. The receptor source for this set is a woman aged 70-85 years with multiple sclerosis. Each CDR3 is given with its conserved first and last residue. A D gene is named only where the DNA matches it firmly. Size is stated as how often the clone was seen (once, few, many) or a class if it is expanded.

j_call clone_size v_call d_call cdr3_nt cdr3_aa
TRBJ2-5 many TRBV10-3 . TGTGCCATCAAGGGGGAAGGAGAGACCCAGTACTTC CAIKGEGETQYF
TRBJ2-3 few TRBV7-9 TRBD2 TGTGCCAGCACCCGTCGGGGGGGGACAGATACGCAGTATTTT CASTRRGGTDTQYF
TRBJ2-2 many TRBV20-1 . TGCAGTGCTAGGGGGGAAGGGGAGCTGTTTTTT CSARGEGELFF
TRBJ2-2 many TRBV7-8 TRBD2 TGTGCCAGCAGCTTCGGACTAGCGGGGAACACCGGGGAGCTGTTTTTT CASSFGLAGNTGELFF
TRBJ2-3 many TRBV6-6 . TGTGCCAGCAGTTACAGGGATACGCAGTATTTT CASSYRDTQYF
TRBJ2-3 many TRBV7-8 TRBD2 TGTGCCGTCTCAGAGGGGAGGGCAAACCCAACCTACACAGATACGCAGTATTTT CAVSEGRANPTYTDTQYF
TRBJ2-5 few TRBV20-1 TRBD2 TGCAGTGCTATGACTAGCGGGGGTACGAGACCCCAGTACTTC CSAMTSGGTRPQYF
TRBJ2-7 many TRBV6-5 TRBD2 TGTGCCAGCAGAAAGGGAGCGGGGGACTACGAGCAGTACTTC CASRKGAGDYEQYF
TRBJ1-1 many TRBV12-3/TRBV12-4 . TGTGCCAGCAGTCGGGGCGCCGGGGTGAACACTGAAGCTTTCTTT CASSRGAGVNTEAFF
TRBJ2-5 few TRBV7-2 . TGTGCCAGCAGCCCCCGGGGCGGCCTGTGGACCCAAGAGACCCAGTACTTC CASSPRGGLWTQETQYF
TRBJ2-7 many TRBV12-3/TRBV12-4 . TGTGCCAGCAGTTTCTCCTACGAGCAGTACTTC CASSFSYEQYF